Shown below are 17 T cell receptor beta chains from a single sample sequenced in a study of T-cell reconstitution after alpha-beta-depleted transplantation in children (dated by TCRdb to the mid-2010s). Libraries were prepared through PCR. Data came from an Illumina HiSeq 2500. TCR library preparation used molecular barcoding, with unique molecular identifiers applied to normalize quantification of the TCRbeta repertoire. TCRdb reprocessed the public reads (quality trimming at Q25 with fastp, clone calling with MiXCR) and kept in-frame beta chains. For every CDR3 protein sequence, its rows merge into one entry that carries the most common genes and DNA. In all, the sample holds hundreds of thousands of distinct CDR3 sequences, and about a sixth of those were seen once. Of the sample, around 38% is held by the ten largest clones. The treatment or condition label of this sample denotes: allogeneic hematopoietic cell transplantation with graft depleted of TCRalphabeta T cells and CD19 B cells.

The material sequenced was PBMCs, mostly from graft donor cells, taken 360 days after TCRalphabeta/CD19-depleted stem cell transplant. The source is a male patient under 10 years old who had a stem cell transplant for acute lymphoblastic leukemia, so the T cells may come from the graft donor.

CDR3 DNA: TGCAGTGCTAGAGATTACGGGACTAGCGGGAGGAGGGCCTACAATGAGCAGTTCTTC. Translation: CSARDYGTSGRRAYNEQFF. V usage is TRBV20-1 and J usage is TRBJ2-1; 15 bases line up with TRBD2. This CDR3 is 19 amino acids long. From germline, CDR1 is DFQATT and CDR2 SNEGSKA (reference sequence). The V and J ends lost 0 bases and 2 bases, in that order; junction bases with no gene match: 8.

The CDR3 sequence is CATSRVTPGYNEQFF. The DNA for the CDR3 is TGTGCCACCAGCAGAGTGACCCCCGGCTACAATGAGCAGTTCTTC. V is TRBV15 and J is TRBJ2-1; no reliable D call. Per germline, CDR1 LNHNV and CDR2 YYDKDF (reference sequence). V was pared by 1 base and J by 3 bases, with 10 bases between. The CDR3 is 15 amino acids.

This clonotype occurred many times. The J gene is TRBJ2-2, the V gene TRBV6-5; D not certain. The CDR3 extends over 12 amino acids. Trimming took off 4 bases at V and 6 bases at J, with 6 bases between the two ends. Germline V gives CDR1 MNHEY, CDR2 SVGAGI. The CDR3 region has the DNA TGTGCCAGCAGTTCCCCACCCGGGGAGCTGTTTTTT. Translation gives CASSSPPGELFF.

The sample holds many counts of this clonotype. The chain links TRBV29-1 to TRBJ2-1; the match to TRBD1 covers 7 bases. The V and J ends lost 5 bases and 3 bases, in that order; junction bases with no gene match: 7. This CDR3 contains 14 residues. Germline CDR1 SQVTM, CDR2 ANQGSEA. CDR3 loop: CSVRGGAGYNEQFF. The CDR3 DNA reads as TGCAGCGTTAGAGGGGGCGCCGGCTACAATGAGCAGTTCTTC.

J is TRBJ1-3 and V is TRBV7-9; the D is unclear. This CDR3 contains 16 residues. V was pared by 3 bases and J by 0 bases, with 12 bases between. CDR1 SEHNR and CDR2 FQNEAQ come from the germline V gene (reference sequence). The CDR3 loop is CASSLFGSPSGNTIYF. For the CDR3, the DNA is TGTGCCAGCAGCTTGTTCGGCAGCCCCTCTGGAAACACCATATATTTT.

This clonotype has at least ten counts. The chain couples TRBV3-1 to TRBJ2-7; D possibly uses TRBD1 or TRBD2 (6 bases each). The CDR3 covers 14 residues. CDR1 and CDR2 (germline): LGHDT, YNNKEL (reference sequence). V lost 4 bases and J 2 bases, leaving 12 bases between the germline ends. CDR3 sequence reads: CASSLGGDTYEQYF. The CDR3 nucleotides are TGTGCCAGCAGCCTAGGCGGGGACACCTACGAGCAGTACTTC.

This clonotype came up a few times. V gene TRBV4-1 combines with J gene TRBJ2-1; tentative D call: TRBD2 (5 bases). The germline V gene has CDR1 MGHRA and CDR2 YSYEKL. There are 15 residues in the CDR3. V lost 5 bases and J lost 4, with 15 bases in between. As DNA, the CDR3 is TGCGCCAGCAGCGGGGTACGCGGGTCTTACAATGAGCAGTTCTTC. Translation gives CASSGVRGSYNEQFF.

The chain carries TRBV9 and TRBJ2-1, with D uncertain. Germline V gives CDR1 SGDLS, CDR2 YYNGEE. This CDR3 comprises 16 residues. Trimming took 0 bases from V and 0 from J, leaving 10 bases between them. The chain's CDR3 is CASSVVSYGSYNEQFF. For the CDR3, the DNA is TGTGCCAGCAGCGTAGTTAGTTACGGCTCCTACAATGAGCAGTTCTTC.

J is TRBJ2-2 and V is TRBV6-5, with D tentatively TRBD2 (6 bases). V lost 2 bases and J lost 6, with 13 bases in between. The germline V gene encodes CDR1 MNHEY and CDR2 SVGAGI. This CDR3 has 15 amino acids. The DNA of the CDR3 is TGTGCCAGCAGTTACGGGGGGTCCCTCGCCGGGGAGCTGTTTTTT. Its translation: CASSYGGSLAGELFF.

The chain is built from TRBV7-2 and TRBJ2-7; D uncertain. Trimming left V 1 base short and J 4 bases short, with 14 bases between. The CDR3 loop spans 15 amino acids. Germline loops: CDR1 SGHTA, CDR2 FQGNSA. CDR3 in DNA: TGTGCCAGCAGCTTAGGTATGACGGTCCCTTACGAGCAGTACTTC. It yields the protein CASSLGMTVPYEQYF. Using reference TRBV7-2 and TRBJ2-7 for the parts outside the CDR3, the full variable domain is GAGVSQSPSNKVTEKGKDVELRCDPISGHTALYWYRQSLGQGLEFLIYFQGNSAPDKSGLPSDRFSAERTGGSVSTLTIQRTQQEDSAVYLCASSLGMTVPYEQYFGPGTRLTVT.

The V gene is TRBV12-3 or TRBV12-4, the J gene TRBJ2-7; D is unresolved. CDR3 length: 12 residues. Trimming cost V 6 bases and J 3 bases, with 9 bases left between them. The CDR3 bases are TGTGCCAGCAGGGGCAATGACTACGAGCAGTACTTC. This codes for CASRGNDYEQYF.

This clonotype has a handful of counts. The gene calls are TRBV10-3 and TRBJ1-3; no reliable D call. CDR3 size: 15 residues. V was pared by 4 bases and J by 0 bases, with 10 bases between. Germline V gene sequence: CDR1 ENHRY, CDR2 SYGVKD. The CDR3 protein is CAISAGRTSGNTIYF. CDR3 DNA sequence: TGTGCCATCAGTGCAGGACGGACCTCTGGAAACACCATATATTTT.

This clonotype was seen more than once but under ten times. The V and J genes are TRBV7-3 and TRBJ1-1; D is undetermined. Germline values: CDR1 SGHTA, CDR2 FQGTGA. The CDR3 totals 13 residues. V dropped 5 bases and J dropped 2 bases, with 9 bases sitting between them. CDR3 in amino acids: CASSAQYNTEAFF. The DNA for the CDR3 is TGTGCCAGCAGCGCTCAGTATAACACTGAAGCTTTCTTT.

This clonotype has a handful of counts. The chain recombines TRBV9 with TRBJ2-3; TRBD2 aligns across 12 bases. The CDR3 is 19 residues long. Per germline, CDR1 SGDLS and CDR2 YYNGEE. The J segment lost 6 bases and the V segment lost 2 bases, leaving 16 bases of the junction unmatched. Here the CDR3 DNA reads TGTGCCAGCAGCGTCAGTCTAGCGGGAGGGTGGAGTCAAGCGGATACGCAGTATTTT. Translation: CASSVSLAGGWSQADTQYF.

The rearrangement joins TRBV7-6 to TRBJ2-3; D is unresolved. This CDR3 has 16 amino acids. Trimming removed 1 base at V and 3 bases at J, with 14 bases between. From germline, CDR1 is SGHVS and CDR2 FNYEAQ. The CDR3 DNA follows: TGTGCCAGCAGCTTAGTCCCCAGCGCTCGGACAGATACGCAGTATTTT. Translating it yields CASSLVPSARTDTQYF.

This clonotype has more than one count but fewer than ten. This chain joins TRBV13 and TRBJ2-7; 7 positions agree with TRBD1. The CDR3 is 16 residues long. Germline CDR1 reads PRHDT; CDR2 reads FYEKMQ (reference sequence). V lost 5 bases, J lost 2 bases, and 12 bases stayed unmatched. The CDR3 bases are TGTGCCAGCAGCCCCTGGGACAGAACATCCCCCTACGAGCAGTACTTC. It is translated as CASSPWDRTSPYEQYF.

This clonotype was seen only a few times. The chain has TRBV12-5 and TRBJ2-1; no reliable D call. The CDR3 spans 18 residues. The germline V gene encodes CDR1 LGHNT and CDR2 FRNRAP. Between the trimmed V and J ends, which lost 0 bases and 5 bases, there was a span of 20 bases. The chain's CDR3 is CASGLVRIAWNIDNEQFF. The CDR3 DNA reads as TGTGCTAGTGGTTTGGTACGGATCGCCTGGAATATTGACAATGAGCAGTTCTTC.